This is a list of T cell receptor beta chains from one sample in a study of cytomegalovirus exposure and HLA in healthy donors. Only in-frame clones appear in the TCRdb table, and some are missing; sequencing was by immunoSEQ multiplex PCR. The table records some 140,000 clones, over 70% of them present only once. Sequenced material: PBMCs. Receptors originate from a man aged 25-45 years in good health and CMV-seronegative. The CDR3 runs from the conserved cysteine through the conserved F or W. A D gene is named only where the DNA matches it firmly. Clone sizes are given selectively: once, few, many, or a class where the clone is expanded.

TRBD1,NA,TRBV7-9,TRBJ1-4,TGTGCCAGCAGCTTAGACAGGGGGAATGAAAAACTGTTTTTT,CASSLDRGNEKLFF
TRBD1,NA,TRBV30,TRBJ2-2,TGTGCCCGCGGACAGGGGTGGGAGGAGCTGTTTTTT,CARGQGWEELFF
TRBD2,NA,TRBV27,TRBJ2-1,TGTGCCAGCAGCTATCTAGAACGGGGGGGCAGTGAGCAGTTCTTC,CASSYLERGGSEQFF
TRBD2,NA,TRBV7-8,TRBJ2-5,TGTGCCAGCAGCTTGGGTTCTCTAGCGGCCTTCCAAGAGACCCAGTACTTC,CASSLGSLAAFQETQYF
NA,few,TRBV10-3,TRBJ1-3,TGTGCCATCAGTGGGGACACCCGAAACACCATATATTTT,CAISGDTRNTIYF
TRBD2,once,TRBV4-2,TRBJ2-3,TGTGCCAGCAGCCAAGGGGGGGCCGCGGGGGGGTGGGATACGCAGTATTTT,CASSQGGAAGGWDTQYF
TRBD2,few,TRBV9,TRBJ2-5,TGTGCCAGCAGTGGGCTGCGGGGGGGAGAGACCCAGTACTTC,CASSGLRGGETQYF
NA,NA,TRBV27,TRBJ1-4,TGTGCCAGCAGTTACAGGGAGGGGGAAAAACTGTTTTTT,CASSYREGEKLFF
TRBD1,NA,TRBV7-2,TRBJ1-2,TGTGCCAGCAGCTTAGGGGGACAGGACTATGGCTACACCTTC,CASSLGGQDYGYTF
NA,NA,TRBV19,TRBJ2-1,TGTGCCAGTAGTGAGGTTAGCGTGTACAATGAGCAGTTCTTC,CASSEVSVYNEQFF
TRBD1,NA,TRBV5-4,TRBJ2-7,TGTGCCAGCAGCTCGCCCGGGACAGGGGCCTACGAGCAGTACTTC,CASSSPGTGAYEQYF
TRBD1,NA,TRBV6-5,TRBJ2-1,TGTGCCAGCAGTTCGACAGGGGGCTTATACAATGAGCAGTTCTTC,CASSSTGGLYNEQFF
NA,NA,TRBV4-2,TRBJ2-4,TGTGCCAGCAGCCGAGTGGCCCGGGGTCCCTCAGTCCTAGCCAAAAACATTCAGTACTTC,CASSRVARGPSVLAKNIQYF
TRBD1,NA,TRBV2,TRBJ1-1,TGTGCCAGCAGTGAGTACAGGGGGGGGAACACTGAAGCTTTCTTT,CASSEYRGGNTEAFF
TRBD1,NA,TRBV7-9,TRBJ1-5,TGTGCCAGCAGCTTGGACAGGGATCAGCCCCAGCATTTT,CASSLDRDQPQHF
TRBD1,NA,TRBV28,TRBJ1-2,TGTGCCAGCGCAGGGGGGCTAAACTATGGCTACACCTTC,CASAGGLNYGYTF
TRBD1,NA,TRBV5-6,TRBJ1-2,TGTGCCAGCAGCTTTGACAGGGCCTCGCATCAGGGCTACACCTTC,CASSFDRASHQGYTF
TRBD1,NA,TRBV18,TRBJ1-6,TGTGCCAGCTCAGCGGGACAGACCTATAATTCACCCCTCCACTTT,CASSAGQTYNSPLHF
TRBD1,NA,TRBV7-2,TRBJ1-2,TGTGCCGGACAGGGAAGCTATGGCTACACCTTC,CAGQGSYGYTF
TRBD2,NA,TRBV5-6,TRBJ2-1,TGTGCCAGCAGCTTGGGGCAGGGAGGGGAGTTCTTC,CASSLGQGGEFF
NA,NA,TRBV10-3,TRBJ2-2,TGTGCCATCAGTGAGGGACTCAACACCGGGGAGCTGTTTTTT,CAISEGLNTGELFF
NA,NA,TRBV9,TRBJ1-2,TGTGCCAGCAGCGTAGGGCAGGGCAGCGGCTACACCTTC,CASSVGQGSGYTF
NA,NA,TRBV7-8,TRBJ1-6,TGTGCCAGCAGCTCGGACAGCTATAATTCACCCCTCCACTTT,CASSSDSYNSPLHF
TRBD1,NA,TRBV28,TRBJ1-1,TGTGCCAGCCTCTTACTTCCGGGACAGGGGGACACTGAAGCTTTCTTT,CASLLLPGQGDTEAFF
NA,NA,TRBV5-1,TRBJ1-2,TGCGCCAGCAGCCCCGGTATGACGGGATGGAGTGGCTACACCTTC,CASSPGMTGWSGYTF
TRBD1,NA,TRBV28,TRBJ1-5,TGTGCCAGCAGTGTTCAGGGGGCGCAAGGTCAGCCCCAGCATTTT,CASSVQGAQGQPQHF
NA,NA,TRBV28,TRBJ1-5,TGTGCCAGCTTTGACGCGGGGCAGACCTTCAATCAGCCCCAGCATTTT,CASFDAGQTFNQPQHF
NA,once,TRBV5-1,TRBJ1-1,TGCGCCAGCAGCTTGGTCCAGGGGATGGGAGTCACTGAAGCTTTCTTT,CASSLVQGMGVTEAFF
NA,few,TRBV5-1,TRBJ1-2,TGCGCCAGCAGCTTGCGGGCCCCGGGGGAAATTGGCTACACCTTC,CASSLRAPGEIGYTF
TRBD1,NA,TRBV15,TRBJ2-2,TGTGCCACCAGCTCTCGGACAGGGTTACGAGCCGGGGAGCTGTTTTTT,CATSSRTGLRAGELFF
NA,NA,TRBV20-1,TRBJ2-1,TGCAGTGGGAGAGACAATGAGCAGTTCTTC,CSGRDNEQFF
NA,NA,TRBV11-2,TRBJ2-5,TGTGCCAGCAGCTTAGCAGGGAGGGAGACCCAGTACTTC,CASSLAGRETQYF
NA,few,TRBV7-6,TRBJ1-1,TGTGCCAGCAGCCCGGACAGAGCTTACACTGAAGCTTTCTTT,CASSPDRAYTEAFF
NA,NA,TRBV5-1,TRBJ2-7,TGCGCCAGCAGCCTTATAGCCACCTACGAGCAGTACTTC,CASSLIATYEQYF
TRBD2,NA,TRBV7-6,TRBJ2-3,TGTGCCAGCAGCGCCGGGACTAGCGGTAGCACAGATACGCAGTATTTT,CASSAGTSGSTDTQYF
TRBD1,NA,TRBV30,TRBJ2-7,TGTGCCTGCTCCGGGACAGACTATTATTACGAGCAGTACTTC,CACSGTDYYYEQYF
NA,few,TRBV5-6,TRBJ2-7,TGTGCCAGCAGCTTGTCGGCAGGACTTCCCTACGAGCAGTACTTC,CASSLSAGLPYEQYF
NA,NA,TRBV15,TRBJ1-3,TGTGCCACCAGCAGGGATATGTGGACGGACGGGGTTGCCATATATTTT,CATSRDMWTDGVAIYF
NA,NA,TRBV18,TRBJ2-7,TGTGCCAGCTCGACCGGAGACGGATTCACCGAGCAGTACTTC,CASSTGDGFTEQYF
NA,once,TRBV29-1,TRBJ2-5,TGCAGCGTGGGCCCGGGAGTAGTCGGAGAGACCCAGTACTTC,CSVGPGVVGETQYF
TRBD1,NA,TRBV5-1,TRBJ2-1,TGCGCCAGCAGCTCCACGGGACAGCCTAACAATGAGCAGTTCTTC,CASSSTGQPNNEQFF
NA,NA,TRBV5-1,TRBJ2-6,TGCGCCAGCAGCTCCCAGGGCTCTGGGGCCAACGTCCTGACTTTC,CASSSQGSGANVLTF
TRBD2,NA,TRBV28,TRBJ2-2,TGTGCCAGCACCCCCCCTGGACTAGCGGGGGTATACACCGGGGAGCTGTTTTTT,CASTPPGLAGVYTGELFF
TRBD2,NA,TRBV5-4,TRBJ2-7,TGTGCCAGCAGCCCTGGGGGGGGATCCTACGAGCAGTACTTC,CASSPGGGSYEQYF
NA,NA,TRBV15,TRBJ2-1,TGTGCCACCAGCAGAGATAGGGGGAATGAGCAGTTCTTC,CATSRDRGNEQFF
TRBD1,once,TRBV2,TRBJ1-4,TGTGCCAGCAGTGAAAGGACAGGGGGTGAAAAACTGTTTTTT,CASSERTGGEKLFF
NA,NA,TRBV19,TRBJ1-1,TGTGCCAGTAGTATAGCTCAAGGACAGAGCGAAGCTTTCTTT,CASSIAQGQSEAFF
NA,NA,TRBV7-6,TRBJ2-2,TGTGCCAGCAGCTTAGGTGACAGGTACACCGGGGAGCTGTTTTTT,CASSLGDRYTGELFF
NA,NA,TRBV27,TRBJ2-7,TGTGCCAGCAGTTTATTTAATCAGGGGTACGAGCAGTACTTC,CASSLFNQGYEQYF
TRBD1,few,TRBV18,TRBJ2-7,TGTGCCAGCTCACCGGGCCCACAGGGGCGGTCCACCTACGAGCAGTACTTC,CASSPGPQGRSTYEQYF
NA,NA,TRBV2,TRBJ2-7,TGTGCCAGCTTCTCCGCCGGGGGAGCCTACGAGCAGTACTTC,CASFSAGGAYEQYF
NA,NA,TRBV29-1,TRBJ1-1,TGCAGCGCCGACGGAGTAAGTTATGGTGGCACTGAAGCTTTCTTT,CSADGVSYGGTEAFF
TRBD1,NA,TRBV7-2,TRBJ2-3,TGTGCCAGCAGCCCCGGACAGGGGGGCGATACGCAGTATTTT,CASSPGQGGDTQYF